The 29 T cell receptor beta chains presented below share a single source sample, sequenced in a study of T-cell reconstitution after alpha-beta-depleted transplantation in children. The TCRbeta library was prepared with unique molecular identifiers. TCRdb re-called the PCR reads with MiXCR, one entry per CDR3 protein. The profile shows around 440,000 distinct CDR3 sequences, over 9.5% of them singletons. Sequencing used PBMCs, obtained before TCRalphabeta/CD19-depleted stem cell transplant. Receptor source: a child aged 2-15 years with inherited bone marrow failure, due to receive a stem cell transplant.

On this clonotype itself: This may come from a read error, since a much larger clone is one base off. J is TRBJ2-7 and V is TRBV27; D gene uncertain. Per the germline V gene, CDR1 is MNHEY and CDR2 is SMNVEV (reference sequence). CDR3 length equals 15 residues. The CDR3 sequence is CASQPIGTLSCEQYF. CDR3 sequence (DNA): TGTGCCAGCCAACCAATAGGCACCCTGTCCTGCGAGCAGTACTTC.

This clonotype was observed at least ten times. The V and J genes are TRBV20-1 and TRBJ2-5, with 16 bases fitting TRBD2. From germline, CDR1 is DFQATT and CDR2 SNEGSKA (reference sequence). The CDR3 spans 17 residues. With V trimmed by 4 bases and J by 3 bases, 8 bases remained unmatched. CDR3 nucleotides: TGCAGTGCTAACAAGTTCGGGACTAGCGGGAGGGAAGAGACCCAGTACTTC. Residues: CSANKFGTSGREETQYF.

This clonotype came up many times. The chain is built from TRBV14 and TRBJ2-7; 9 nucleotides line up with TRBD1. Germline V gives CDR1 SGHDN, CDR2 FVKESK. The trim removed 2 bases at V and 6 bases at J, leaving 5 bases unmatched. This CDR3 region has 14 residues. CDR3 nucleotides: TGTGCCAGCAGCCAACGGACAGGGGTCGTCGAGCAGTACTTC. Amino acids: CASSQRTGVVEQYF.

This clonotype was seen at least ten times. The chain uses TRBV28 and TRBJ2-7; a possible D gene is TRBD2 (5 bases). Trimming cost V 3 bases and J 6 bases, with 12 bases left between them. From germline, CDR1 is MDHEN and CDR2 SYDVKM. This CDR3 is built from 13 residues. The CDR3 coding sequence is TGTGCCAGCAGTTTCAGAGTAGGAGGCGAGCAGTACTTC. Residues: CASSFRVGGEQYF.

Many counts were recorded for this clonotype. V usage is TRBV7-2 and J usage is TRBJ2-1; TRBD2 agrees at 8 bases. The germline gives CDR1 SGHTA, CDR2 FQGNSA. This CDR3 has 17 amino acids. V dropped 2 bases and J dropped 7; count of bases not matched to a gene: 13. CDR3 DNA sequence: TGTGCCAGCAGCTTAAGGGGTCGGGCGGGAGGAGGGAATGAGCAGTTCTTC. Translating it yields CASSLRGRAGGGNEQFF.

There are many counts of this clonotype. V is TRBV5-5 and J is TRBJ2-3, with D perhaps matching TRBD1 (5 bases). The ends were cut back, 4 bases at V and 2 bases at J, with 14 bases in the middle. The CDR3 totals 15 residues. Germline CDR1 is SGHKS and CDR2 is YYEKEE (reference sequence). The CDR3, as DNA: TGTGCCAGCAGCCGACAGACCATTGACACAGATACGCAGTATTTT. It codes for CASSRQTIDTDTQYF.

This clonotype was counted at least ten times. The chain has TRBV7-9 and TRBJ1-2; maybe TRBD1 (6 bases). Per the germline V gene, CDR1 is SEHNR and CDR2 is FQNEAQ (reference sequence). The length of the CDR3 is 17 residues. The V end was cut by 4 bases, the J end by 5 bases, with 23 bases between. The CDR3 protein is CASSSRSTGRYWYGYTF. In DNA form, the CDR3 reads TGTGCCAGCAGCTCACGATCCACAGGGAGATATTGGTATGGCTACACCTTC.

The chain carries TRBV29-1 and TRBJ1-2; 11 bases agree with TRBD1. V lost 7 bases and J lost 4; bases outside the gene matches: 5. Per the germline V gene, CDR1 is SQVTM and CDR2 is ANQGSEA. The CDR3 totals 13 residues. The CDR3 DNA follows: TGCAGCGCTCGGACAGGGGGCGGCTATGGCTACACCTTC. It translates to CSARTGGGYGYTF.

Many counts were recorded for this clonotype. This rearrangement joins TRBV4-3 to TRBJ1-1, with unresolved D. V lost 0 bases and J lost 1, with 9 bases in between. The CDR3 runs to 15 residues. The germline V gene has CDR1 LGHNA and CDR2 YSLEER. DNA of the CDR3: TGCGCCAGCAGCCAAGACGGAAAGAGGAACACTGAAGCTTTCTTT. Encoded protein: CASSQDGKRNTEAFF.

This clonotype has at least ten counts. The gene calls are TRBV7-8 and TRBJ2-4, with a possible D match to TRBD2 (6 bases). Germline CDR1 and CDR2: SGHVS and FQNEAQ. The CDR3 sequence is 15 residues long. V lost 1 base and J lost 8, with 15 bases in between. The CDR3 sequence is CASSLVVGPGDIQYF. CDR3 DNA sequence: TGTGCCAGCAGCTTAGTGGTGGGGCCGGGAGACATTCAGTACTTC.

With respect to this clonotype: A much larger clone sits a single nucleotide away, making a read error possible. The V call is TRBV5-1, the J call TRBJ1-2, with 8 bases lining up with TRBD1. The CDR3 totals 16 residues. The V gene's germline CDR1 is SGHRS and CDR2 YFSETQ. V trimming: 3 bases; J trimming: 6 bases; junction bases outside the gene matches: 13. The CDR3 DNA sequence: TGCGCCAGCAGCTCGTTAGGACAGGGCGGGGGCCATGGCTACACCTTC. Its protein product is CASSSLGQGGGHGYTF.

This clonotype was detected ten times or more. V usage is TRBV20-1 and J usage is TRBJ1-1; tentative D call: TRBD1 (6 bases). The germline gives CDR1 DFQATT, CDR2 SNEGSKA (reference sequence). This CDR3 is built from 15 residues. V gave up 2 bases and J gave up 1 base, with 14 bases separating them. The CDR3 coding sequence is TGCAGTGCTAGAAGAACCGGGGGCGAGAACACTGAAGCTTTCTTT. Amino acids: CSARRTGGENTEAFF.

In its sample, this clonotype was seen many times. The chain joins TRBV12-3 or TRBV12-4 to TRBJ1-1, with D possibly TRBD1 on 5 matching bases. The CDR3 length is 14 residues. The germline V and J ends were trimmed by 7 bases and 5 bases, with 17 bases remaining between them. CDR3: CASTEGRGRTEAFF. Here the CDR3 DNA reads TGTGCCAGCACTGAAGGGAGGGGTAGGACTGAAGCTTTCTTT.

As concerns this clonotype: One end of the junction fails to match germline, which may point to a read error. The V gene is TRBV28, the J gene TRBJ1-5; D possibly corresponds to TRBD1 (5 bases). The germline V gene has CDR1 MDHEN and CDR2 SYDVKM. This CDR3 has 16 amino acids. This chain's CDR3 is CARSSNAGTGNQPQHF. The CDR3 DNA sequence: TGTGCCAGGAGTTCGAACGCAGGGACGGGCAATCAGCCCCAGCATTTT.

The gene calls are TRBV11-2 and TRBJ2-1; no reliable D call. V was cut by 2 bases and J by 2 bases, with 13 bases left in between. Germline assignment: CDR1 SGHAT and CDR2 FQNNGV. The CDR3 contains 16 residues. CDR3 protein: CASSLKVGSPYNEQFF. CDR3 DNA sequence: TGTGCCAGCAGCTTAAAGGTGGGCAGTCCCTACAATGAGCAGTTCTTC.

As regards this clonotype: Possible read error: a much larger clone is one base away. The rearrangement links TRBV20-1 to TRBJ1-6; TRBD1 might be the D (5 bases). Germline V gene sequence: CDR1 DFQATT, CDR2 SNEGSKA (reference sequence). The CDR3 length is 16 residues. The CDR3 DNA sequence: TGCAGTGCTAGACTCCTTAGACAGACCCTTAATTCACACCTCCACTTT. This encodes CSARLLRQTLNSHLHF.

Comments on this clonotype: Just one base apart from a much larger clone, this may be a read error. This chain links TRBV25-1 with TRBJ2-1; 7 nucleotides agree with TRBD2. CDR3 length: 18 residues. Trimming cost V 5 bases and J 3 bases; bases outside gene matches: 16. Germline lookup yields CDR1 MGHDK and CDR2 SYGVNS. In nucleotides, the CDR3 is TGTGCCAGCAGTTCTAGGGGAAGCGGGGTAAGCTGCTACAATGAGCAGTTCTTC. Translating gives CASSSRGSGVSCYNEQFF. Based on the CDR3 plus reference TRBV25-1 and TRBJ2-1, the full variable domain is EADIYQTPRYLVIGTGKKITLECSQTMGHDKMYWYQQDPGMELHLIHYSYGVNSTEKGDLSSESTVSRIRTEHFPLTLESARPSHTSQYLCASSSRGSGVSCYNEQFFGPGTRLTVL.

The V gene is TRBV7-9, the J gene TRBJ1-6; possibly TRBD1 for D (5 bases). CDR1 and CDR2 (germline): SEHNR, FQNEAQ (reference sequence). Trimming removed 5 bases from V and 10 bases from J, with 24 bases in between. This CDR3 region has 17 residues. The chain's CDR3 is CASSQGGVGPFGSPLHF. As DNA, the CDR3 is TGTGCCAGCAGCCAGGGAGGGGTTGGGCCTTTTGGGTCACCCCTCCACTTT.

This clonotype was detected ten times or more. This sequence joins TRBV11-2 and TRBJ2-3; 7 nucleotides match TRBD1. With V trimmed by 1 base and J by 5 bases, 3 bases remained unmatched. The CDR3 is 14 residues long. CDR1 is SGHAT and CDR2 is FQNNGV in the germline V gene. CDR3 in amino acids: CASSLGQGVDTQYF. The CDR3 DNA reads as TGTGCCAGCAGCTTAGGGCAGGGGGTAGATACGCAGTATTTT.

This clonotype occurred many times. The chain is built from TRBV5-1 and TRBJ1-1, with a weak D call TRBD1 (6 bases). V shed 4 bases and J shed 3 bases, with 19 bases lying between them. The CDR3 length is 16 residues. Germline-derived CDR1 and CDR2 are SGHRS and YFSETQ. Here the CDR3 DNA reads TGCGCCAGCAGCACCGGACAGAGCATCGGCTACACTGAAGCTTTCTTT. Its translation: CASSTGQSIGYTEAFF.

This clonotype has ten or more counts. The genes are TRBV30 and TRBJ2-1, with TRBD2 matching over 7 bases. This CDR3 has 14 residues. Germline values: CDR1 GTSNPN, CDR2 SVGIG (reference sequence). V gave up 4 bases and J gave up 7 bases; unmatched junction bases: 10. The CDR3 region is CAWTTIAGRNEQFF. The CDR3 nucleotides read TGTGCCTGGACCACCATAGCGGGTAGGAATGAGCAGTTCTTC.

This clonotype was picked up many times. The V and J genes are TRBV7-2 and TRBJ1-4, with D unclear. V was pared by 1 base and J by 6 bases, with 6 bases between. Germline V CDR1 and CDR2: SGHTA, FQGNSA. The CDR3 contains 13 residues. CDR3 protein: CASSLGGYEKLFF. CDR3 nucleotide sequence: TGTGCCAGCAGCTTAGGGGGTTATGAAAAACTGTTTTTT.

This clonotype was observed at least ten times. The V gene is TRBV25-1, the J gene TRBJ1-4, with TRBD1 as a possible D gene (5 bases). Germline V gives CDR1 MGHDK, CDR2 SYGVNS. The ends were cut back, 3 bases at V and 8 bases at J, with 16 bases in the middle. The CDR3 is 15 amino acids. The chain's CDR3 is CASSETRTPGEKLFF. CDR3 coding DNA: TGTGCCAGCAGTGAGACCAGGACACCCGGAGAAAAACTGTTTTTT.

The rearrangement links TRBV18 to TRBJ2-3; 11 bases fit TRBD2. This CDR3 comprises 17 residues. The germline CDR1 and CDR2 sequences are KGHSH and LQKENI. Trimming removed 6 bases from V and 0 bases from J; junction bases left unmatched: 8. The CDR3 region is CASSHPGLADSTDTQYF. CDR3 in DNA: TGTGCCAGCTCTCACCCGGGACTAGCGGACAGCACAGATACGCAGTATTTT.

This clonotype has at least ten counts. The gene calls are TRBV7-9 and TRBJ2-1, with unresolved D. Per germline, CDR1 SEHNR and CDR2 FQNEAQ (reference sequence). The CDR3 length is 11 residues. V lost 6 bases to trimming and J lost 3 bases, with 3 bases between them. CDR3 sequence (DNA): TGTGCCAGCAGTAACTACAATGAGCAGTTCTTC. Translation gives CASSNYNEQFF.

At least ten counts were recorded for this clonotype. The rearrangement uses TRBV29-1 and TRBJ1-2; no definite D call. CDR3 size: 13 residues. V was pared by 6 bases and J by 2 bases, with 13 bases between. Germline V lookup: CDR1 SQVTM, CDR2 ANQGSEA. The CDR3 reads CSVSGMLNYGYTF. CDR3 DNA sequence: TGCAGCGTCTCTGGGATGTTGAACTATGGCTACACCTTC.

This clonotype was counted at least ten times. The chain links TRBV10-1 to TRBJ2-2; 9 bases map to TRBD1. The V and J ends lost 6 bases and 4 bases, in that order; junction bases with no gene match: 9. Germline V gives CDR1 WNHNN, CDR2 SYGVQD (reference sequence). The CDR3 covers 16 residues. CDR3 sequence reads: CASSPGQGVSTGELFF. CDR3 coding DNA: TGCGCCAGCAGCCCGGGACAGGGAGTGAGCACCGGGGAGCTGTTTTTT.

Turning to this clonotype: This may be a read error, as it is one base from a much larger clone. This chain uses TRBV27 with TRBJ1-1; D is perhaps TRBD1 (6 bases). There are 14 residues in the CDR3. Trimming cost V 2 bases and J 5 bases, with 12 bases left between them. The germline CDR1 and CDR2 sequences are MNHEY and SMNVEV (reference sequence). This chain's CDR3 is CASSLKQGDTEAFF. The CDR3 region has the DNA TGTGCCAGCAGTTTAAAACAGGGAGATACTGAAGCTTTCTTT.

This clonotype was observed at least ten times. This chain connects TRBV21-1 to TRBJ2-7; the D call of TRBD1 is as the table states it, not checked on the DNA. TRBV21-1 is a listed pseudogene. The CDR3 is 15 residues long. The chain's CDR3 is CASGPRDRADYEQYF. CDR3 DNA: TGTGCCAGCGGCCCCAGGGACAGGGCCGACTACGAGCAGTACTTC.